Listed below are T cell receptor beta chains from one sample, sequenced in a study of cytomegalovirus exposure and HLA in healthy donors. Sequencing was performed with immunoSEQ multiplex PCR; in TCRdb, only in-frame clones are kept and a portion is missing. The table shows some 170,000 clones, with 75% to 85% occurring only once. Sequencing was done on a sample of PBMCs. The origin of the receptors is a woman under 30 in good health and CMV-seropositive. CDR3s include the opening cysteine and the closing phenylalanine or tryptophan. The D gene is left open where the match is weak. Some rows have no size entry. The others give once, few or many, or a class for an expanded clone.

>TRBJ1-2|TRBV25-1|NA|NA
TGTGCCAGCAGTGAATATGGGAGTGGCTACACCTTC
CASSEYGSGYTF
>TRBJ2-7|TRBV6-1|once|TRBD2
TGTGCCAGCAGTGAAGAAACCTGGACTAGCGTAGGCGAGCAGTACTTC
CASSEETWTSVGEQYF
>TRBJ2-7|TRBV2|NA|NA
TGTGCCAGTACCCGACAGGGAGGACACGAGCAGTACTTC
CASTRQGGHEQYF
>TRBJ1-1|TRBV5-1|NA|NA
TGCGCCAGCAGCTTGGATGGGGGCTCAGGGCGCAGAGAGGCTTTCTTT
CASSLDGGSGRREAFF
>TRBJ1-1|TRBV19|NA|TRBD1
TGTGCCAGTAGCGGGGACAGAGAGGGGAACACTGAAGCTTTCTTT
CASSGDREGNTEAFF
>TRBJ1-2|TRBV7-9|NA|TRBD1
TGTGCCAGCAGCTTAAGGACAGGGGGCCGAGGCTACACCTTC
CASSLRTGGRGYTF
>TRBJ1-1|TRBV6-1|few|NA
TGTGCCAGCAGTGAATTGGGCCTTTTCGCTTTCTTT
CASSELGLFAFF
>TRBJ2-4|TRBV19|NA|TRBD1
TGTGCCAGTACTGAGGGGACAGGGGGAGATCTAGCCAAAAACATTCAGTACTTC
CASTEGTGGDLAKNIQYF
>TRBJ2-7|TRBV27|NA|TRBD1
TGTGCCAGCAGTCCCCGGACAGGGGGAAGCGAGCAGTACTTC
CASSPRTGGSEQYF
>TRBJ2-7|TRBV15|NA|TRBD1
TGTGCCACCAGCAGCCTCGGGACAGGGGGCTCCGAGCAGTACTTC
CATSSLGTGGSEQYF
>TRBJ1-6|TRBV6-5|NA|NA
TGTGCCAGCAGTTACGGGGCCAATTCACCCCTCCACTTT
CASSYGANSPLHF
>TRBJ2-1|TRBV6-5|NA|NA
TGTGCCAGCAGTTACTCGGAAGTAGACGGGTACAATGAGCAGTTCTTC
CASSYSEVDGYNEQFF
>TRBJ1-3|TRBV15|NA|TRBD1
TGTGCCACCAGCAGGGTACCTAGGACAGGTCCCGGAAACACCATATATTTT
CATSRVPRTGPGNTIYF
>TRBJ2-4|TRBV7-3|NA|NA
TGTGCCGGTGGTTATTGGGGGCCCAAAAACATTCAGTACTTC
CAGGYWGPKNIQYF
>TRBJ1-4|TRBV9|NA|TRBD1
TGTGCCAGCAGCGTAGGGACAGGGGGTGAAAAACTGTTTTTT
CASSVGTGGEKLFF
>TRBJ2-3|TRBV5-1|NA|NA
TGCGCCAGTGAATTTGGCGGAGGACGGGATACGCAGTATTTT
CASEFGGGRDTQYF
>TRBJ2-5|TRBV4-3|NA|TRBD2
TGCGCCAGCAGCCAAGCGGGGGGGGAAGAGACCCAGTACTTC
CASSQAGGEETQYF
>TRBJ2-7|TRBV7-8|NA|NA
TGTGCCAGCAGTTTTCAAACAGGGCAATCGTCCTACGAGCAGTACTTC
CASSFQTGQSSYEQYF
>TRBJ2-3|TRBV10-1|NA|NA
TGCGCCAGCAGGAGGTCTTCTCCTAACTACTCGGATACGCAGTATTTT
CASRRSSPNYSDTQYF
>TRBJ1-5|TRBV27|NA|NA
TGTGCCAGCAGTTTGTCGCAGGGCAATCAGCCCCAGCATTTT
CASSLSQGNQPQHF
>TRBJ1-2|TRBV15|NA|TRBD1
TGTGCCACCAGCAGAGATCCGGGACAGTATGGCTACACCTTC
CATSRDPGQYGYTF
>TRBJ1-4|TRBV4-2|NA|TRBD1
TGTGCCAGCAGCCAACCCGGGACAGATGGCGGTGAAAAACTGTTTTTT
CASSQPGTDGGEKLFF
>TRBJ1-4|TRBV7-9|NA|NA
TGTGCCGTAGAACGGGTCTCAACTAATGAAAAACTGTTTTTT
CAVERVSTNEKLFF